This T cell receptor beta chain stems from a study of blood T cell repertoires in COVID-19. Turning to the study itself: Sources were T cells, B-cell-depleted T cells, or PBMCs; the material itself was cDNA or gDNA.

Methods used by the authors: Estimation of nucleated cell counts was performed using reference gene primer amplification. Generated by immunoSEQ multiplex PCR, the TCRdb table keeps only in-frame clones and is missing some. That table gives V, J and clone size, and the DNA gave D and trimming. The sample includes 150,000 to 200,000 clones, roughly four fifths seen only once; the top ten take around 10%. CDR3 length: 11 amino acids. Trimming took off 3 bases at V and 7 bases at J, with 7 bases between the two ends. Sequenced material: peripheral blood. The genes are TRBV12-3 or TRBV12-4 and TRBJ2-7; tentative D call: TRBD1 (5 bases). This TCR came from a man in his 60s with active or convalescent COVID-19. The CDR3 is CASSLDKEQYF. The CDR3 DNA reads TGTGCCAGCAGTTTGGACAAGGAGCAGTACTTC.